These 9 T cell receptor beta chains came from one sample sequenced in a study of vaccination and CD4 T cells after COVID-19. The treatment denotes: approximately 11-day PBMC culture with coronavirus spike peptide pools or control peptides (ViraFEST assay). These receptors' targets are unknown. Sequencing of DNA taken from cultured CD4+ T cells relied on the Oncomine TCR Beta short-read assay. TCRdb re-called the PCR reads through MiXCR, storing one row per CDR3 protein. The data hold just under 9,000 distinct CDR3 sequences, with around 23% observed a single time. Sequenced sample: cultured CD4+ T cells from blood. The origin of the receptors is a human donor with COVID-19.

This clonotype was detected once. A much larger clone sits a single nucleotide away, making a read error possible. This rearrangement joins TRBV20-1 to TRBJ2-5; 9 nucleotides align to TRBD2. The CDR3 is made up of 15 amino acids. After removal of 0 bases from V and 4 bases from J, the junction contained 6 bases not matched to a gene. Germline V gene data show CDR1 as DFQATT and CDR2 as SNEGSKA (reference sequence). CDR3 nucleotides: TGCAGTGCTAGAGAGGCTAGCGGGGCGGGAGAGACCCAGTACTTC. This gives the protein CSAREASGAGETQYF.

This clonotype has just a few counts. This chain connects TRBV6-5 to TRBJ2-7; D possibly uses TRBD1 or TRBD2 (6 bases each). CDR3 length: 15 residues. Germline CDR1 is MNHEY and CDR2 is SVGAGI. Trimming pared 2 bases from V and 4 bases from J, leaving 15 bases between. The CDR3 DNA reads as TGTGCCAGCAGTTACCCCCGAGAGGGGGGATACGAGCAGTACTTC. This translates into CASSYPREGGYEQYF.

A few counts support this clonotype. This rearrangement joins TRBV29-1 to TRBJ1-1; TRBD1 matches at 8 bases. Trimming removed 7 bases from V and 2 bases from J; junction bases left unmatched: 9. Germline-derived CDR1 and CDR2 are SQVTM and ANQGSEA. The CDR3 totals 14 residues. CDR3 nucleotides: TGCAGCGCCGCAGGGGGCGCATCTAACACTGAAGCTTTCTTT. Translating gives CSAAGGASNTEAFF.

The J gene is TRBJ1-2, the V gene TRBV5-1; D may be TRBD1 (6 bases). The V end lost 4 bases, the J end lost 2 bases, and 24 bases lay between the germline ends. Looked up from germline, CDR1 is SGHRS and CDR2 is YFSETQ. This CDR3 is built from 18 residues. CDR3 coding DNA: TGCGCCAGCAGCCAAAAACTGACAGGCGGAGCCGGGAACTATGGCTACACCTTC. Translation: CASSQKLTGGAGNYGYTF.

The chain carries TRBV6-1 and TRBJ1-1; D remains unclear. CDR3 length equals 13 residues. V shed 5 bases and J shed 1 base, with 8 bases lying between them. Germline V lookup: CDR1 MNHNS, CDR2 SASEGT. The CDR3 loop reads CASSRTANTEAFF. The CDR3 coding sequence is TGTGCCAGCAGTCGGACCGCGAACACTGAAGCTTTCTTT.

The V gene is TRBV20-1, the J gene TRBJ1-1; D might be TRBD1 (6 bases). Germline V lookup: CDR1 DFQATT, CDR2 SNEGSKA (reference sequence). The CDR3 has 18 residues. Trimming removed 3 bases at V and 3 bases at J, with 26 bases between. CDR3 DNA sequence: TGCAGTGCTAGGTCCTTGGGGCGTTGGGGGGCTGGAGACACTGAAGCTTTCTTT. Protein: CSARSLGRWGAGDTEAFF.

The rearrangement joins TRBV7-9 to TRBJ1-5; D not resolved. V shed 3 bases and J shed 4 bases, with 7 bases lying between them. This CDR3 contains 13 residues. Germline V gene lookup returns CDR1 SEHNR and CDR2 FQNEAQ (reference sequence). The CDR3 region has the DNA TGTGCCAGCAGCTTTGAATGGAATCAGCCCCAGCATTTT. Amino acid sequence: CASSFEWNQPQHF. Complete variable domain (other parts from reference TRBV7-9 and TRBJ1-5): DTGVSQNPRHKITKRGQNVTFRCDPISEHNRLYWYRQTLGQGPEFLTYFQNEAQLEKSRLLSDRFSAERPKGSFSTLEIQRTEQGDSAMYLCASSFEWNQPQHFGDGTRLSIL.

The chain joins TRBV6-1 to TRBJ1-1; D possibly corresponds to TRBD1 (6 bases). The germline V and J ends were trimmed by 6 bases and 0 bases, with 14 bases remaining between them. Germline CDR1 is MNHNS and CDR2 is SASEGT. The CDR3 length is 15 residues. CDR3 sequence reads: CASSPGTTMNTEAFF. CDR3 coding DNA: TGTGCCAGCAGCCCCGGGACAACAATGAACACTGAAGCTTTCTTT.

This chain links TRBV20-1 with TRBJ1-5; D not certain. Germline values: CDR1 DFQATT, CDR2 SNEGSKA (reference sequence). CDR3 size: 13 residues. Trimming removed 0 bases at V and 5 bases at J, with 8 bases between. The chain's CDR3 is CSARDMGDQPQHF. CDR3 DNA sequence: TGCAGTGCTAGAGATATGGGAGATCAGCCCCAGCATTTT.